This T cell receptor beta chain was observed in a study of a mutant IDH1 vaccine in newly diagnosed glioma. The time point denotes: baseline, week 1 (first vaccination visit). Treatment of the sample: pre-vaccination baseline after standard-of-care therapy. V shed 4 bases and J 0 bases; nucleotides not matched to a gene: 6. This CDR3 is 18 amino acids long. Germline V lookup: CDR1 MNHNS, CDR2 SASEGT. This table comes from immunoSEQ multiplex PCR, and its TCRdb copy is limited to in-frame clones, with some not included. The sample lists about 30,000 clones, about 80% occurring once. The sequences come from PBMCs, collected from a glioma patient treated with radiotherapy, temozolomide or both. The rearrangement uses TRBV6-1 and TRBJ2-2, with 12 positions matching TRBD2. This receptor was identified in a man aged 30-40 years with glioma. In DNA form, the CDR3 reads TGTGCCAGCAGTGGATTACTAGCGGGGGGCGCGAACACCGGGGAGCTGTTTTTT. This translates into CASSGLLAGGANTGELFF.